This TCR beta chain was identified in a study of blood T cell repertoires in COVID-19. For the study at large: Donors in the United States, Italy and Spain gave samples during acute or convalescent COVID-19.

Germline CDR1 reads MGHDK; CDR2 reads SYGVNS. This CDR3 is built from 15 residues. V lost 4 bases and J lost 7; bases outside the gene matches: 7. As processed by the authors: Estimated nucleated cell counts came from reference gene primer amplification. Data came from immunoSEQ multiplex PCR; TCRdb stores just in-frame clones and leaves some out. V and J calls and clone size follow that table, whereas D and trimming were derived from the DNA. The profile covers some 190,000 clones, with roughly 90% appearing a single time and around 1.5% taken by the ten largest. In this sample, this clone turned up a few times.

Sequenced sample: peripheral blood. V gene TRBV25-1 combines with J gene TRBJ1-3; 10 bases are a match to TRBD1. This clonotype originated in a man between 18 and 35 years old with active or convalescent COVID-19. This CDR3 reads CASSGRGQGKNTIYF. The CDR3 DNA follows: TGTGCCAGCAGTGGGCGGGGACAGGGGAAGAACACCATATATTTT.